The next 27 T cell receptor beta chains were all read from a single sample in a study of CD8+CD57+ T cells in acquired aplastic anemia. CDR3 and TCR beta VDJ profiling relied on a genomic DNA template. TCRdb passed the reads through MiXCR, listing each CDR3 protein once. The data show approximately 150,000 distinct CDR3 sequences, 70% to 75% seen once. Patients picked for sequencing had shown CD8+CD57+ cell expansion detected by flow cytometry. The sample consisted of sorted CD4+, CD8+, or CD8+CD57+ T cells (not recorded which) from PBMCs. The receptors derive from a human donor with aplastic anemia.

On this clonotype itself: An end of the junction differs from the germline gene, which may be a read error. V usage is TRBV20-1 and J usage is TRBJ2-5; D gene uncertain. The CDR3 is 14 residues long. Germline CDR1 is DFQATT and CDR2 is SNEGSKA (reference sequence). CDR3 amino acids: CSAVIGDGQETLYF. The CDR3 DNA follows: TGCAGTGCCGTTATTGGGGATGGCCAAGAGACCCTGTACTTC.

This chain's CDR3 is CASSPKTGIYEQYF. In DNA form, the CDR3 reads TGTGCCAGCAGTCCTAAGACAGGAATCTACGAGCAGTACTTC. This sequence joins TRBV7-9 and TRBJ2-7, with D possibly being TRBD1 (6 bases). Germline V gives CDR1 SEHNR, CDR2 FQNEAQ (reference sequence). The V and J ends lost 6 bases and 3 bases respectively, with 15 bases between them. The CDR3 extends over 14 amino acids.

The V and J genes are TRBV20-1 and TRBJ2-6; D is ambiguous. The CDR3 totals 17 residues. Trimming removed 3 bases from V and 0 bases from J, with 15 bases in between. CDR1 and CDR2 (germline): DFQATT, SNEGSKA (reference sequence). CDR3 residues: CSASLRTAYSGANVLTF. CDR3 in DNA: TGCAGTGCTAGTCTTAGGACGGCATACTCTGGGGCCAACGTCCTGACTTTC.

The rearrangement links TRBV6-1 to TRBJ2-5; 9 bases map to TRBD2. Germline CDR1 is MNHNS and CDR2 is SASEGT. There are 15 residues in the CDR3. V lost 7 bases, J lost 4 bases, and 10 bases stayed unmatched. The CDR3 sequence: CASMLAGLESETQYF. The CDR3 DNA follows: TGTGCCAGCATGCTAGCGGGACTAGAGTCAGAGACCCAGTACTTC.

This clonotype has just one count. The chain has TRBV7-6 and TRBJ2-1; D unresolved. V dropped 1 base and J dropped 0 bases, with 7 bases sitting between them. Germline lookup yields CDR1 SGHVS and CDR2 FNYEAQ. CDR3 length equals 15 residues. CDR3 sequence reads: CASSLVVDSYNEQFF. In DNA form, the CDR3 reads TGTGCCAGCAGCTTAGTAGTAGACTCCTACAATGAGCAGTTCTTC.

This clonotype has a handful of counts. The chain uses TRBV20-1 and TRBJ2-2; D remains unclear. The V end lost 3 bases, the J end lost 4 bases, and 12 bases lay between the germline ends. The CDR3 runs 14 residues. Germline V gene data show CDR1 as DFQATT and CDR2 as SNEGSKA (reference sequence). The CDR3, as DNA: TGCAGTGCTAGCCCCACTGTCCGCACCGGGGAGCTGTTTTTT. Translating gives CSASPTVRTGELFF.

The V gene is TRBV27, the J gene TRBJ1-2; D is unresolved. Germline V lookup: CDR1 MNHEY, CDR2 SMNVEV (reference sequence). CDR3 length: 13 residues. Trimming pared 0 bases from V and 8 bases from J, leaving 10 bases between. In DNA form, the CDR3 reads TGTGCCAGCAGTTTATCGAGGGTGGAGGGCTACACCTTC. Translation gives CASSLSRVEGYTF.

This chain links TRBV12-3 or TRBV12-4 with TRBJ1-1; possible D gene TRBD1, 6 bases. The CDR3 totals 15 residues. V shed 1 base and J shed 1 base, with 10 bases lying between them. The CDR3 spells CASSLGIGGNTEAFF. Here the CDR3 DNA reads TGTGCCAGCAGTTTAGGGATAGGGGGGAACACTGAAGCTTTCTTT.

DNA of the CDR3: TGTGCCAGTAGTTTAGGGACTCAAAGGGGTTCACCCCTCCACTTT. This translates into CASSLGTQRGSPLHF. The chain couples TRBV19 to TRBJ1-6; a weak D match, TRBD1 (5 bases). Trimming took 5 bases from V and 9 from J, leaving 17 bases between them. The germline V gene has CDR1 LNHDA and CDR2 SQIVND (reference sequence). The CDR3 consists of 15 residues.

On this clonotype: It is likely a read error, because the conserved phenylalanine at the end of the CDR3 is missing. This chain links TRBV15 with TRBJ1-2, with no clear D. Trimming pared 0 bases from V and 2 bases from J, leaving 7 bases between. CDR1 is LNHNV, CDR2 YYDKDF, per germline (reference sequence). The CDR3 totals 14 residues. The CDR3 reads CATSRERGNYGYTC. The DNA of the CDR3 is TGTGCCACCAGCAGAGAACGAGGGAACTATGGCTACACCTGC.

The genes are TRBV15 and TRBJ1-5, with 10 bases fitting TRBD1. The CDR3 is 15 residues long. Unmatched junction bases numbered 4, after V lost 3 bases and J lost 5 bases. Germline lookup yields CDR1 LNHNV and CDR2 YYDKDF (reference sequence). The CDR3 sequence is CATSRSGTGDQPQHF. The CDR3 nucleotides read TGTGCCACCAGCAGGAGCGGGACAGGGGATCAGCCCCAGCATTTT.

The CDR3 coding sequence is TGTGCCAGCAGCCCTGAGAGTCAAGAGACCCAGTACTTC. This codes for CASSPESQETQYF. The gene calls are TRBV7-9 and TRBJ2-5; D remains ambiguous. Germline V gene sequence: CDR1 SEHNR, CDR2 FQNEAQ (reference sequence). Trimming stripped 5 bases from V and 2 bases from J, with 9 bases between. There are 13 residues in the CDR3.

The gene calls are TRBV7-2 and TRBJ2-5, with D uncertain. Trimming took off 5 bases at V and 3 bases at J, with 10 bases between the two ends. Germline V CDR1 and CDR2: SGHTA, FQGNSA. The CDR3 is 13 residues long. The chain's CDR3 is CASSDFAEETQYF. CDR3 sequence (DNA): TGTGCCAGCAGCGATTTCGCAGAAGAGACCCAGTACTTC.

The chain is built from TRBV6-4 and TRBJ2-2; perhaps TRBD1 as D (6 bases). Germline values: CDR1 MRHNA, CDR2 SNTAGT. V gave up 4 bases and J gave up 7 bases, with 16 bases separating them. The CDR3 totals 15 residues. The CDR3, as DNA: TGTGCCAGCAGTGTCGGCGAGGGGGAAGGCGGGGAGCTGTTTTTT. It encodes CASSVGEGEGGELFF.

The V and J genes are TRBV20-1 and TRBJ1-1, with 7 positions matching TRBD1. The CDR3 spans 15 residues. Trimming took 0 bases from V and 8 from J; bases not matched to a gene: 12. From germline, CDR1 is DFQATT and CDR2 SNEGSKA (reference sequence). The CDR3 nucleotides read TGCAGTGCTAGAGATCCGCGGGACAGAGTCCTAGAAGCTTTCTTT. Protein sequence: CSARDPRDRVLEAFF.

The rearrangement uses TRBV7-6 and TRBJ2-7; D call uncertain. V was shortened by 8 bases and J by 5 bases, with 10 bases between the two germline ends. This CDR3 contains 11 residues. The germline CDR1 and CDR2 sequences are SGHVS and FNYEAQ. CDR3 sequence reads: CASSPRDEQYF. The CDR3 nucleotides read TGTGCCAGCTCACCAAGGGACGAGCAGTACTTC.

The rearrangement links TRBV13 to TRBJ2-7; 8 bases fit TRBD1. The CDR3 spans 15 residues. Germline CDR1 PRHDT, CDR2 FYEKMQ (reference sequence). V dropped 5 bases and J dropped 1; count of bases not matched to a gene: 7. CDR3 amino acids: CASSTPGQESYEQYF. DNA for the CDR3: TGTGCCAGCAGCACACCGGGACAGGAATCCTACGAGCAGTACTTC.

The chain employs TRBV6-5 and TRBJ2-5, with TRBD1 identical over 7 bases. The CDR3 totals 14 residues. V shed 6 bases and J 5 bases; nucleotides not matched to a gene: 9. Germline lookup yields CDR1 MNHEY and CDR2 SVGAGI. Written as DNA, the CDR3 is TGTGCCAGCAGCCCGACAGGGATCCTCGAGACCCAGTACTTC. The encoded protein is CASSPTGILETQYF.

This clonotype appeared a single time. The J gene is TRBJ2-7, the V gene TRBV7-6; D not resolved. This CDR3 comprises 13 residues. V was cut by 6 bases and J by 1 base, with 10 bases left in between. Germline V gene sequence: CDR1 SGHVS, CDR2 FNYEAQ. Here the CDR3 reads CASSYTESYEQYF. The CDR3, as DNA: TGTGCCAGCAGTTACACAGAGTCCTACGAGCAGTACTTC. The full variable domain, rest sourced from reference TRBV7-6 and TRBJ2-7, is GAGVSQSPRYKVTKRGQDVALRCDPISGHVSLYWYRQALGQGPEFLTYFNYEAQQDKSGLPNDRFSAERPEGSISTLTIQRTEQRDSAMYRCASSYTESYEQYFGPGTRLTVT.

In this sample, this clonotype turned up many times. V and J are TRBV7-3 and TRBJ2-5; no clear D. Germline loops: CDR1 SGHTA, CDR2 FQGTGA. V gave up 2 bases and J gave up 4 bases, with 11 bases separating them. The CDR3 is 14 amino acids. CDR3 DNA: TGTGCCAGCAGCTTAGATCCAGTCAGAGAGACCCAGTACTTC. Residues: CASSLDPVRETQYF.

The chain has TRBV14 and TRBJ2-7; 7 bases line up with TRBD1. Germline CDR1 and CDR2: SGHDN and FVKESK. This CDR3 has 16 residues. With 3 bases clipped from V and 3 bases from J, the junction kept 11 bases outside the gene matches. CDR3 coding DNA: TGTGCCAGCAGCCAGGCCCCCGGGACAGTAGACTACGAGCAGTACTTC. Translation: CASSQAPGTVDYEQYF.

The V and J genes are TRBV5-6 and TRBJ2-7; the D call may be TRBD1 or TRBD2 (5 bases each). Germline V lookup: CDR1 SGHDT, CDR2 YYEEEE. Trimming cost V 7 bases and J 3 bases, with 5 bases left between them. The length of the CDR3 is 10 residues. CDR3 amino acids: CASGGYEQYF. CDR3 bases: TGTGCCAGCGGGGGCTACGAGCAGTACTTC.

The chain couples TRBV10-3 to TRBJ1-3; the D gene is possibly TRBD1 (6 bases). V lost 3 bases to trimming and J lost 0 bases, with 15 bases between them. The CDR3 runs 17 residues. Per the germline V gene, CDR1 is ENHRY and CDR2 is SYGVKD. For the CDR3, the DNA is TGTGCCATCAGTGAAGGGGGGGGTCTGGGCTCTGGAAACACCATATATTTT. Its translation is CAISEGGGLGSGNTIYF.

The count of this clonotype is one. V and J are TRBV19 and TRBJ2-3, with a possible D match to TRBD1 (6 bases). Trimming stripped 2 bases from V and 9 bases from J, with 15 bases between. This CDR3 contains 14 residues. CDR1 and CDR2 (germline): LNHDA, SQIVND (reference sequence). The chain's CDR3 is CASSIMADRPTQYF. Written as DNA, the CDR3 is TGTGCCAGTAGTATAATGGCGGACAGACCGACGCAGTATTTT.

This chain joins TRBV5-8 and TRBJ2-7, with a weak D call TRBD1 (6 bases). V was shortened by 0 bases and J by 2 bases, with 9 bases between the two germline ends. Germline assignment: CDR1 SGHTS and CDR2 YDEGEE. This CDR3 region has 14 residues. CDR3 residues: CASSLGDNAYEQYV. Written as DNA, the CDR3 is TGTGCCAGCAGCTTGGGGGACAACGCCTACGAGCAGTACGTC.

The V call is TRBV20-1, the J call TRBJ2-5; 7 nucleotides align to TRBD2. Germline values: CDR1 DFQATT, CDR2 SNEGSKA (reference sequence). V gave up 6 bases and J gave up 2 bases; unmatched junction bases: 15. The CDR3 is 16 amino acids. The CDR3 loop reads CSAPGVLAGDQETQYF. In DNA, the CDR3 is TGCAGTGCCCCCGGAGTGTTAGCGGGCGATCAAGAGACCCAGTACTTC.

The chain joins TRBV12-3 or TRBV12-4 to TRBJ2-7, with TRBD1 as a possible D gene (6 bases). The V gene lost 5 bases and the J gene lost 0 bases, with 8 bases spanning the gap. This CDR3 contains 13 residues. Here the CDR3 reads CASSDRSSYEQYF. DNA of the CDR3: TGTGCCAGCAGTGACAGGAGCTCCTACGAGCAGTACTTC.